This T cell receptor beta chain appears in the sequencing data of a study of CD8+CD57+ T cells in acquired aplastic anemia. Study in general: Recorded DNA amounts for sorted CD4+ and CD8+ cells had an average of approximately 3.2 ug. Roughly 10.8 million reads were obtained on average for healthy donor CD4+ cells.

For CDR3 and TCR beta VDJ profiling, genomic DNA was the template used. Via MiXCR, TCRdb re-called the reads, giving one row per CDR3 protein. This repertoire shows fewer than 70,000 distinct CDR3 sequences, approximately 51% found once; its top ten account for approximately 8.3%. Study-level findings and limits: The number of CD8+ CDR3 sequences shared by patients and controls was approximately 28.

This CDR3 has 13 residues. Germline CDR1 ENHRY, CDR2 SYGVKD. J gave up 3 bases and V 10 bases, and 6 bases lay outside the gene matches. As concerns this clonotype: The antigen remains unidentified.

Sequencing used sorted CD4+, CD8+, or CD8+CD57+ T cells (not recorded which) from PBMCs. This chain links TRBV10-3 with TRBJ2-3, with 8 bases aligning to TRBD2. This sequence was found in a human donor in good health, serving as a control. The CDR3 loop reads CATDRGGTDTQYF. CDR3 bases: TGTGCCACCGACCGGGGGGGAACAGATACGCAGTATTTT.